The clone carrying this T cell receptor beta chain was observed a handful of times. The data belong to a study of blood T cell repertoires in COVID-19. Overall study context: Samples representing acute and convalescent COVID-19 were sourced from the United States, Italy and Spain. In each case, the material was cDNA or gDNA derived from T cells, B-cell-depleted T cells, or PBMCs.

How the authors handled the data: The assay estimated nucleated cells by amplifying reference gene primers. Data came from immunoSEQ multiplex PCR; TCRdb stores just in-frame clones and leaves some out. The DNA gave D and trimming, while V, J and clone size come from that table. The table has roughly 100,000 clones, 91% seen once. V lost 2 bases and J 5 bases, leaving 8 bases between the germline ends. The CDR3 consists of 12 residues. Germline V gene data show CDR1 as SGHNT and CDR2 as YYREEE (reference sequence). The sample comprised peripheral blood. The chain joins TRBV5-4 to TRBJ2-7; a weak D match, TRBD2 (5 bases). The source of this sequence is a human donor with active COVID-19. The donor label of this sample is uncertain. The CDR3 spells CASSLPGNEQYF. CDR3 nucleotides: TGTGCCAGCAGCTTACCGGGAAACGAGCAGTACTTC.